The next 30 T cell receptor beta chains were all read from a single sample in a study of Tregs in tolerant kidney transplant recipients (dated by TCRdb to the late 2010s). Read against the paper, the sample's time point label means: blood sample drawn before combined kidney and bone marrow transplant. The library relied on the immunoSEQ multiplex PCR assay. As stored in TCRdb, this immuneACCESS dataset retains in-frame rearrangements with V and J assigned. A fraction of the clones does not appear; measured against another copy, unresolved V genes explain less than half of the discrepancy, and the remainder lacks a known reason. The sample has about 110,000 clones on record, around 89% of them singletons. The ten largest clones add up to 0.34% of the sample. The sequences come from CD4+ T cells from blood, collected before the transplant. These receptors originate from a human donor who received a combined kidney and bone marrow transplant.

CDR3 in DNA: TGTGCCAGCAGAGCCCCCTCGTACGAGCAGTACTTC. Translating gives CASRAPSYEQYF. The chain joins TRBV6-5 to TRBJ2-7, with D unresolved. CDR3 size: 12 residues. Germline V lookup: CDR1 MNHEY, CDR2 SVGAGI. V was trimmed by 6 bases and J by 4 bases, leaving 10 bases between them.

The V gene is TRBV2, the J gene TRBJ1-4; TRBD1 is a possible D gene (5 bases). The CDR3 has 15 residues. Per germline, CDR1 SNHLY and CDR2 FYNNEI. V lost 7 bases, J lost 7 bases, and 19 bases lay in between. CDR3 nucleotide sequence: TGTGCCAGCACCCAAGAGGGAGGGGCCGGTGAAAAACTGTTTTTT. Its translation: CASTQEGGAGEKLFF.

The gene calls are TRBV2 and TRBJ2-7; 11 bases agree with TRBD1. CDR1 SNHLY and CDR2 FYNNEI come from the germline V gene. Losses at the gene ends were 6 bases for V and 0 bases for J; bases not matched to a gene: 4. The CDR3 sequence is 15 residues long. The CDR3 sequence: CASRAGTGGSYEQYF. CDR3 in DNA: TGTGCCAGCAGGGCCGGGACAGGGGGCTCCTACGAGCAGTACTTC.

The chain has TRBV5-1 and TRBJ1-1; D ambiguous. V was shortened by 1 base and J by 1 base, with 8 bases between the two germline ends. Germline-derived CDR1 and CDR2 are SGHRS and YFSETQ. The length of the CDR3 is 14 residues. CDR3 nucleotide sequence: TGCGCCAGCAGCTTGTTTACGGGGAACACTGAAGCTTTCTTT. Encoded protein: CASSLFTGNTEAFF.

This chain connects TRBV28 to TRBJ1-3; D gene unclear. Germline loops: CDR1 MDHEN, CDR2 SYDVKM. The germline V and J ends were trimmed by 6 bases and 2 bases, with 14 bases remaining between them. The CDR3 extends over 15 amino acids. The CDR3 DNA follows: TGTGCCAGCAGCCTGAGCGGGTCGCCTGGAAACACCATATATTTT. It specifies CASSLSGSPGNTIYF. The full variable domain, in which reference TRBV28 and TRBJ1-3 provide the parts outside the CDR3, is DVKVTQSSRYLVKRTGEKVFLECVQDMDHENMFWYRQDPGLGLRLIYFSYDVKMKEKGDIPEGYSVSREKKERFSLILESASTNQTSMYLCASSLSGSPGNTIYFGEGSWLTVV.

The chain has TRBV5-4 and TRBJ1-4, with 7 bases identical to TRBD1. The V gene's germline CDR1 is SGHNT and CDR2 YYREEE (reference sequence). V was pared by 4 bases and J by 2 bases, with 2 bases of the junction left unmatched. The CDR3 contains 14 residues. DNA for the CDR3: TGTGCCAGCAGCCCGGGACAGACTAATGAAAAACTGTTTTTT. Translated, it gives CASSPGQTNEKLFF. Complete variable domain (other parts from reference TRBV5-4 and TRBJ1-4): ETGVTQSPTHLIKTRGQQVTLRCSSQSGHNTVSWYQQALGQGPQFIFQYYREEENGRGNFPPRFSGLQFPNYSSELNVNALELDDSALYLCASSPGQTNEKLFFGSGTQLSVL.

The chain has TRBV27 and TRBJ2-2; TRBD1 might be the D (7 bases). This CDR3 is 13 amino acids long. Germline V gives CDR1 MNHEY, CDR2 SMNVEV (reference sequence). Trimming took 6 bases from V and 6 from J, leaving 11 bases between them. The CDR3 DNA is TGTGCCAGCAGAACAGGGGAGGCCGGGGAGCTGTTTTTT. Amino acid sequence: CASRTGEAGELFF.

This clone was recorded only once. This rearrangement joins TRBV6-5 to TRBJ1-2; 8 nucleotides line up with TRBD1. J gave up 5 bases and V 5 bases, and 10 bases lay outside the gene matches. Germline CDR1 MNHEY, CDR2 SVGAGI. The length of the CDR3 is 15 residues. CDR3 region: CASSGVLTGGYGYTF. CDR3 nucleotides: TGTGCCAGCAGTGGAGTTTTAACAGGGGGTTATGGCTACACCTTC.

This clone was seen a few times. The chain combines TRBV2 with TRBJ1-2; 7 bases align to TRBD1. This CDR3 has 13 amino acids. V was pared by 5 bases and J by 6 bases, with 6 bases of the junction left unmatched. The germline V gene encodes CDR1 SNHLY and CDR2 FYNNEI. For the CDR3, the DNA is TGTGCCAGCAGTATTACCGGGACAGATGGCTACACCTTC. It codes for CASSITGTDGYTF.

The chain is built from TRBV5-6 and TRBJ1-2, with TRBD1 matching over 7 bases. Looked up from germline, CDR1 is SGHDT and CDR2 is YYEEEE. Trimming took 4 bases from V and 2 from J; bases not matched to a gene: 11. The CDR3 length is 16 residues. DNA for the CDR3: TGTGCCAGCAGCCCGCCGAGACAGGGCAAGAACTATGGCTACACCTTC. Protein sequence: CASSPPRQGKNYGYTF.

The chain is built from TRBV27 and TRBJ1-2; 9 nucleotides line up with TRBD1. CDR1 is MNHEY, CDR2 SMNVEV, per germline (reference sequence). The CDR3 is made up of 15 amino acids. V lost 6 bases to trimming and J lost 4 bases; unmatched junction nucleotides: 9. The CDR3 spells CASRGTGRGGYGYTF. CDR3 nucleotide sequence: TGTGCCAGCAGGGGGACAGGGCGTGGAGGCTATGGCTACACCTTC.

This chain links TRBV19 with TRBJ2-3; 14 positions agree with TRBD2. Trimming cost V 6 bases and J 3 bases; bases outside gene matches: 11. CDR1 is LNHDA, CDR2 SQIVND, per germline (reference sequence). The CDR3 length is 18 residues. For the CDR3, the DNA is TGTGCCAGTAGAGATATCTACCGACTAGCGGGAGGGACAGATACGCAGTATTTT. Translation gives CASRDIYRLAGGTDTQYF. Combining the CDR3 with reference TRBV19 and TRBJ2-3 gives the whole variable domain DGGITQSPKYLFRKEGQNVTLSCEQNLNHDAMYWYRQDPGQGLRLIYYSQIVNDFQKGDIAEGYSVSREKKESFPLTVTSAQKNPTAFYLCASRDIYRLAGGTDTQYFGPGTRLTVL.

This clone was found a few times. The chain carries TRBV6-6 and TRBJ1-2; D gene ambiguous. V lost 7 bases, J lost 0 bases, and 12 bases lay in between. This CDR3 spans 14 amino acids. The germline CDR1 and CDR2 sequences are MNHNY and SVGAGI (reference sequence). As DNA, the CDR3 is TGTGCCAGCATCCGGGGTACAGCTAACTATGGCTACACCTTC. This sequence encodes CASIRGTANYGYTF.

Written as DNA, the CDR3 is TGTGCCAGCAGCTCAGGACTAGCGGGGGCTCAAGAGACCCAGTACTTC. It translates to CASSSGLAGAQETQYF. This rearrangement joins TRBV7-7 to TRBJ2-5, with 13 positions matching TRBD2. After removal of 4 bases from V and 2 bases from J, the junction contained 4 bases not matched to a gene. The CDR3 extends over 16 amino acids. Germline loops: CDR1 SSHAT, CDR2 FNYEAQ (reference sequence).

The chain uses TRBV5-1 and TRBJ1-1; 8 nucleotides agree with TRBD1. Germline CDR1 and CDR2: SGHRS and YFSETQ. V trimming: 2 bases; J trimming: 4 bases; junction bases outside the gene matches: 7. The length of the CDR3 is 15 residues. The chain's CDR3 is CASSLGQGASTEAFF. Written as DNA, the CDR3 is TGCGCCAGCAGCTTAGGACAGGGAGCGAGCACTGAAGCTTTCTTT.

This sequence joins TRBV28 and TRBJ2-1; 12 bases are a match to TRBD2. Germline-derived CDR1 and CDR2 are MDHEN and SYDVKM. After removal of 5 bases from V and 1 base from J, the junction contained 0 bases not matched to a gene. The CDR3 runs 15 residues. The CDR3 DNA sequence: TGTGCCAGCAGTCTAGCGGGGGGGTCCTACAATGAGCAGTTCTTC. Residues: CASSLAGGSYNEQFF.

The chain combines TRBV19 with TRBJ2-7; 9 nucleotides align to TRBD2. The CDR3 covers 14 residues. The V gene end was trimmed by 6 bases and the J gene end by 3 bases; junction bases not matched to a gene: 6. Germline CDR1 and CDR2: LNHDA and SQIVND (reference sequence). The CDR3 DNA is TGTGCCAGTAGCACCGGGACTAGCAACTACGAGCAGTACTTC. Translating gives CASSTGTSNYEQYF.

The gene calls are TRBV6-1 and TRBJ2-5; TRBD2 agrees at 7 bases. This CDR3 is built from 14 residues. Trimming cost V 1 base and J 11 bases; bases outside gene matches: 10. Looked up from germline, CDR1 is MNHNS and CDR2 is SASEGT. Here the CDR3 DNA reads TGTGCCAGCAGTGAAGAGGGCGGGAGTCTAAGGCAGTACTTC. This translates into CASSEEGGSLRQYF.

CDR3 DNA sequence: TGCGCCAGCAGCCGCGTTCTACAGGGGGGAGCTGAAGCTTTCTTT. Its translation is CASSRVLQGGAEAFF. The J gene is TRBJ1-1, the V gene TRBV4-1; 8 nucleotides line up with TRBD1. Germline V gene lookup returns CDR1 MGHRA and CDR2 YSYEKL. This CDR3 contains 15 residues. V lost 4 bases and J lost 6; bases outside the gene matches: 10.

The chain links TRBV13 to TRBJ2-5, with a possible D match to TRBD1 (6 bases). The V and J ends lost 5 bases and 2 bases respectively, with 12 bases between them. The V gene's germline CDR1 is PRHDT and CDR2 FYEKMQ (reference sequence). The CDR3 length is 14 residues. Here the CDR3 DNA reads TGTGCCAGCAGCCTCCCGGACAGACAAGAGACCCAGTACTTC. Residues: CASSLPDRQETQYF.

This rearrangement joins TRBV7-2 to TRBJ1-1, with a weak D call TRBD1 (5 bases). Trimming pared 1 base from V and 8 bases from J, leaving 11 bases between. This CDR3 has 13 residues. Germline-derived CDR1 and CDR2 are SGHTA and FQGNSA. The CDR3 here is CASSLVGQEEAFF. CDR3 in DNA: TGTGCCAGCAGCTTAGTGGGGCAGGAAGAAGCTTTCTTT.

The chain joins TRBV27 to TRBJ1-3, with D perhaps matching TRBD1 (6 bases). There are 16 residues in the CDR3. Trimming removed 4 bases from V and 0 bases from J, with 13 bases in between. Looked up from germline, CDR1 is MNHEY and CDR2 is SMNVEV (reference sequence). CDR3 protein: CASSSGTPASGNTIYF. The CDR3 bases are TGTGCCAGCAGTTCCGGGACACCTGCCTCTGGAAACACCATATATTTT.

V usage is TRBV14 and J usage is TRBJ2-1, with TRBD1 identical over 8 bases. This CDR3 region has 16 residues. Unmatched junction bases numbered 4, after V lost 2 bases and J lost 1 base. Looked up from germline, CDR1 is SGHDN and CDR2 is FVKESK. CDR3 DNA sequence: TGTGCCAGCAGCCAATATACAGGGGGGTCCTACAATGAGCAGTTCTTC. This translates into CASSQYTGGSYNEQFF.

In this sample, this clone turned up once. V usage is TRBV2 and J usage is TRBJ2-7; TRBD1 aligns across 12 bases. The CDR3 runs 14 residues. Germline CDR1 is SNHLY and CDR2 is FYNNEI. Unmatched junction bases numbered 6, after V lost 6 bases and J lost 6 bases. CDR3 sequence reads: CASRRGQGAFEQYF. In nucleotides, the CDR3 is TGTGCCAGCAGGCGGGGACAGGGGGCATTCGAGCAGTACTTC.

This chain links TRBV5-4 with TRBJ1-2; D is unclear. The germline gives CDR1 SGHNT, CDR2 YYREEE (reference sequence). The germline V and J ends were trimmed by 1 base and 7 bases, with 8 bases remaining between them. The CDR3 sequence is 12 residues long. The CDR3 sequence is CASSLPGGGYTF. CDR3 nucleotide sequence: TGTGCCAGCAGCTTGCCAGGTGGTGGCTACACCTTC.

The chain uses TRBV27 and TRBJ2-2; D might be TRBD2 (8 bases). Trimming shortened V by 5 bases and J by 3 bases, and 19 bases separated the two germline ends. This CDR3 region has 17 residues. Germline V lookup: CDR1 MNHEY, CDR2 SMNVEV (reference sequence). CDR3 sequence reads: CASSATGGGIDTGELFF. In DNA, the CDR3 is TGTGCCAGCAGTGCAACGGGAGGGGGCATCGACACCGGGGAGCTGTTTTTT.

The chain couples TRBV5-6 to TRBJ1-3; D is possibly TRBD1 (5 bases). Trimming left V 2 bases short and J 2 bases short, with 8 bases between. This CDR3 spans 14 amino acids. CDR1 is SGHDT and CDR2 is YYEEEE in the germline V gene. The CDR3 DNA follows: TGTGCCAGCAGCTTCCGGGGGGCTGGAAACACCATATATTTT. Amino acids: CASSFRGAGNTIYF.

This clone was seen a handful of times. CDR3 sequence: CASSFARGSTEAFF. CDR3 bases: TGCGCCAGCAGCTTCGCCCGAGGGTCCACTGAAGCTTTCTTT. The genes are TRBV5-1 and TRBJ1-1; D gene uncertain. The CDR3 is 14 residues long. Deletions cut 2 bases from V and 4 bases from J, with 12 bases between. In germline, CDR1 is SGHRS, CDR2 YFSETQ.

This rearrangement joins TRBV5-4 to TRBJ2-7; D may be TRBD2 (6 bases). The V gene lost 3 bases and the J gene lost 0 bases, with 16 bases spanning the gap. Germline V gene lookup returns CDR1 SGHNT and CDR2 YYREEE (reference sequence). This CDR3 contains 16 residues. The CDR3: CASSSPGVGSSYEQYF. The DNA of the CDR3 is TGTGCCAGCAGCTCACCGGGGGTGGGCAGCTCCTACGAGCAGTACTTC.

The rearrangement joins TRBV5-1 to TRBJ1-1, with TRBD1 identical over 9 bases. This CDR3 comprises 15 residues. The germline V gene encodes CDR1 SGHRS and CDR2 YFSETQ. V gave up 1 base and J gave up 4 bases; unmatched junction bases: 5. The CDR3 bases are TGCGCCAGCAGCTTGACAGGGGGCGGACTCACTGAAGCTTTCTTT. The encoded protein is CASSLTGGGLTEAFF.